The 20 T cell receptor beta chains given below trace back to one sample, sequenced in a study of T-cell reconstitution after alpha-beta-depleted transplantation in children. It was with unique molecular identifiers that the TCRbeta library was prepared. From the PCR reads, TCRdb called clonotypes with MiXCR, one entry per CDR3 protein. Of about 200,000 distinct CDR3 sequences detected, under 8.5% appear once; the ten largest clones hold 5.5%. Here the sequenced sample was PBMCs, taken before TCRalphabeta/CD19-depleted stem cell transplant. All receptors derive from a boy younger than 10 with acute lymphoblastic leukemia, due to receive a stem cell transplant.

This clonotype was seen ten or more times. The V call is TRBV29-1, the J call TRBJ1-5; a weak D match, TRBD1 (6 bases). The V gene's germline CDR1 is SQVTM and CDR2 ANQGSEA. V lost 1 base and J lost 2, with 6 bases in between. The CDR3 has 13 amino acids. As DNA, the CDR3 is TGCAGCGTTGAAGGGACAGGCAATCAGCCCCAGCATTTT. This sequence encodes CSVEGTGNQPQHF. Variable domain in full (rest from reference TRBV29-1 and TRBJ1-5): SAVISQKPSRDICQRGTSLTIQCQVDSQVTMMFWYRQQPGQSLTLIATANQGSEATYESGFVIDKFPISRPNLTFSTLTVSNMSPEDSSIYLCSVEGTGNQPQHFGDGTRLSIL.

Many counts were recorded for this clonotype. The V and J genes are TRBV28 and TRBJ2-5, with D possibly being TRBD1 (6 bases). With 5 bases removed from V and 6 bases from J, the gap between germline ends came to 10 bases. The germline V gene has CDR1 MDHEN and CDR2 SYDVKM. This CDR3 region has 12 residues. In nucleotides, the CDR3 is TGTGCCAGCAGTACCGGGACAAAGACCCAGTACTTC. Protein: CASSTGTKTQYF.

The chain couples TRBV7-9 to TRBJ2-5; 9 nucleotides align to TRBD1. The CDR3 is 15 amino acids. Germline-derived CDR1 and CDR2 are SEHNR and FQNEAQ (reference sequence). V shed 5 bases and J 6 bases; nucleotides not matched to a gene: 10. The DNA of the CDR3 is TGTGCCAGCAGCCCCCGGACAGGGGCGATAAAGACCCAGTACTTC. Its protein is CASSPRTGAIKTQYF.

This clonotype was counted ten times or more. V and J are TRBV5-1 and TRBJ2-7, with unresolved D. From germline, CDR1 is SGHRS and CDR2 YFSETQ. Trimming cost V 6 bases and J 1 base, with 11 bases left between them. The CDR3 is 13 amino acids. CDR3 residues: CASTSMGSYEQYF. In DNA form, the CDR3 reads TGCGCCAGCACCTCGATGGGTTCCTACGAGCAGTACTTC.

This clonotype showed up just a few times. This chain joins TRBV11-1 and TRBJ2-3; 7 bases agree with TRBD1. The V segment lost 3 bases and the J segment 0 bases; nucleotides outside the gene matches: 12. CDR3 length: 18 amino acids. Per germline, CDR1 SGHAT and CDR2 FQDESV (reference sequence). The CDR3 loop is CASSFDRELLSSTDTQYF. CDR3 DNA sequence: TGTGCCAGCAGCTTTGACAGGGAGCTGCTATCTAGCACAGATACGCAGTATTTT.

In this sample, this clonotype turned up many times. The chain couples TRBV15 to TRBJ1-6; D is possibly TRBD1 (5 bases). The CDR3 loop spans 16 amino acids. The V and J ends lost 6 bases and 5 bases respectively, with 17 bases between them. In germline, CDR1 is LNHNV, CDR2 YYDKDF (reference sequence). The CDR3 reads CATSRGAPYNNSPLHF. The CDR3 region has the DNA TGTGCCACCAGTAGGGGAGCCCCTTATAATAATTCACCCCTCCACTTT.

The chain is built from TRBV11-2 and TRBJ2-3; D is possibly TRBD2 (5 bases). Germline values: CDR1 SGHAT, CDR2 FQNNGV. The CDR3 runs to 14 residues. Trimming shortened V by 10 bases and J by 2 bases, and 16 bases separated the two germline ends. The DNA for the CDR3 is TGTGCCACGATGAGGGAGCGGTCCACAGATACGCAGTATTTT. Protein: CATMRERSTDTQYF.

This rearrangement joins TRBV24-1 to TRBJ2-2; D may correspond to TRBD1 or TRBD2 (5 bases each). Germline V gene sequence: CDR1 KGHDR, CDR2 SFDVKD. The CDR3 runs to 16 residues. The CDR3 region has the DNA TGTGCGGCCATTTATTTCCGGGGCCGGAACACCGGGGAGCTGTTTTTT. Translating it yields CAAIYFRGRNTGELFF.

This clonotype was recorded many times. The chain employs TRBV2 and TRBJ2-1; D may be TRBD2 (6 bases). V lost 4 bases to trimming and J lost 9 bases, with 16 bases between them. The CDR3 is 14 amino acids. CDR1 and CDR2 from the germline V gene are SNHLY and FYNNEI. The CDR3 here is CASSVGGTGPEQFF. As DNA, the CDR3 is TGTGCCAGCAGTGTAGGCGGGACGGGGCCTGAGCAGTTCTTC.

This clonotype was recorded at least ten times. CDR3 DNA: TGCAGCGTGAAAAGCGGGATTAGCTCCTACAATGAGCAGTTCTTC. Its protein product is CSVKSGISSYNEQFF. The chain couples TRBV29-1 to TRBJ2-1; 7 bases map to TRBD2. The J segment lost 0 bases and the V segment lost 6 bases, leaving 8 bases of the junction unmatched. CDR1 SQVTM and CDR2 ANQGSEA come from the germline V gene. The CDR3 consists of 15 residues.

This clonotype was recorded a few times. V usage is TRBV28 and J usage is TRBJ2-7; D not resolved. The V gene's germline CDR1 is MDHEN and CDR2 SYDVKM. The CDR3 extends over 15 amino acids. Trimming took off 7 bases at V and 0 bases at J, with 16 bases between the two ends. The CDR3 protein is CASTIQVSSSYEQYF. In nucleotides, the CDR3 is TGTGCCAGCACCATCCAAGTCTCGAGCTCCTACGAGCAGTACTTC.

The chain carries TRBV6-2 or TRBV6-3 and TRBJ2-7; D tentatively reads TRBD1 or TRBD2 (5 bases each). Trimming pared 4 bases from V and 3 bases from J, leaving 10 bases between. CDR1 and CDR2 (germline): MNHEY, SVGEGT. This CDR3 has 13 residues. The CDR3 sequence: CASSSGTNYEQYF. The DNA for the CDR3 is TGTGCCAGCAGTTCCGGGACCAACTACGAGCAGTACTTC.

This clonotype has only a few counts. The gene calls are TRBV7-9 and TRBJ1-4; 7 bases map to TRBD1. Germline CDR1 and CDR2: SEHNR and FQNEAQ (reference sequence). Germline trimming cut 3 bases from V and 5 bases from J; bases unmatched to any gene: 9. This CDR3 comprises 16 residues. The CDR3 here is CASSFLTGAVNEKLFF. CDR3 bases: TGTGCCAGCAGCTTTTTAACAGGGGCCGTCAATGAAAAACTGTTTTTT.

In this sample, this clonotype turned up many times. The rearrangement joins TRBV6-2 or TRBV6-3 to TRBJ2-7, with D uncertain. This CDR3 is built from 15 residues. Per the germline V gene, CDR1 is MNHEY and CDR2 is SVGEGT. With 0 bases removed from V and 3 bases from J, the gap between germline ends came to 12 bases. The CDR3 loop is CASSYSRRTGYEQYF. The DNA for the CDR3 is TGTGCCAGCAGTTACTCCCGCCGGACGGGCTACGAGCAGTACTTC.

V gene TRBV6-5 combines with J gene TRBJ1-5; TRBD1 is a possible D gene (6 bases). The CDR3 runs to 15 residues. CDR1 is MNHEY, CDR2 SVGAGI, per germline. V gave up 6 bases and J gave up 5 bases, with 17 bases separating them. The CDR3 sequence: CASSLNTGKDQPQHF. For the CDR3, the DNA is TGTGCCAGCAGCCTAAACACAGGGAAGGATCAGCCCCAGCATTTT.

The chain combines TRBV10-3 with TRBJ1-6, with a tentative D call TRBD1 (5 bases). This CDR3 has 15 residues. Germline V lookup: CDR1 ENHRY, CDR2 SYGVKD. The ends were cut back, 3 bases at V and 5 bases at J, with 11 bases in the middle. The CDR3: CAISDQGRNNSPLHF. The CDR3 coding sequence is TGTGCCATCAGTGATCAGGGTAGGAATAATTCACCCCTCCACTTT.

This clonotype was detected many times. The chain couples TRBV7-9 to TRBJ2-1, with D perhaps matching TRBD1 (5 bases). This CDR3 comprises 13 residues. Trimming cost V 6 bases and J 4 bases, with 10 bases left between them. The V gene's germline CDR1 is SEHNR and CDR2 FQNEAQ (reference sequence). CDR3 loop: CASSPDSYNEQFF. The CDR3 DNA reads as TGTGCCAGCAGTCCCGACAGTTACAATGAGCAGTTCTTC. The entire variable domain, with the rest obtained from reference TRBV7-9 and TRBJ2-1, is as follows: DTGVSQNPRHKITKRGQNVTFRCDPISEHNRLYWYRQTLGQGPEFLTYFQNEAQLEKSRLLSDRFSAERPKGSFSTLEIQRTEQGDSAMYLCASSPDSYNEQFFGPGTRLTVL.

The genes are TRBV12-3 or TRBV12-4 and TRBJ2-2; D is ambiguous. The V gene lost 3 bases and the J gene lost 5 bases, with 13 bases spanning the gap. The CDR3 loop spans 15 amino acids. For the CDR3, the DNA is TGTGCCAGCAGTTTCGTCCGGCTGGGAACCGGGGAGCTGTTTTTT. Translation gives CASSFVRLGTGELFF.

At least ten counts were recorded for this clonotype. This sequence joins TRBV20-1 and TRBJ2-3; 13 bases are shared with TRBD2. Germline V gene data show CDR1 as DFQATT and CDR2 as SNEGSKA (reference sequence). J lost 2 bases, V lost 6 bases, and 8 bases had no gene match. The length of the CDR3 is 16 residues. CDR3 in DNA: TGCAGTGCCCTTCGACTAGCGGGGGGCCCCACAGATACGCAGTATTTT. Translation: CSALRLAGGPTDTQYF.

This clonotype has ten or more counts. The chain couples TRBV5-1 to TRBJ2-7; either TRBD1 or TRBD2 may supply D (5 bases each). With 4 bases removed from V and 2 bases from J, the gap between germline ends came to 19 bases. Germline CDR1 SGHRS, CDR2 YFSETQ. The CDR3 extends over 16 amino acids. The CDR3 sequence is CASSPFDTEGTYEQYF. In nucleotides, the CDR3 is TGCGCCAGCAGCCCATTCGACACTGAGGGGACCTACGAGCAGTACTTC.